This entry lists 27 T cell receptor beta chains sequenced from one sample in a study of vaccination and CD4 T cells after COVID-19. Treatment of the sample: approximately 9-day PBMC culture with coronavirus spike peptide pools or control peptides (ViraFEST assay). No antigens are known for them. The Oncomine TCR Beta short-read assay sequenced DNA from cultured CD4+ T cells. From the PCR reads, TCRdb called clonotypes with MiXCR, one entry per CDR3 protein. Among tens of thousands of distinct CDR3 sequences listed, 40% to 55% were seen once. The specimen was CD4+ T cells from blood, cultured in vitro, collected after SARS-CoV-2 vaccination. These receptors were taken from a human donor who had recovered from COVID-19.

A few counts support this clonotype. The V gene is TRBV19, the J gene TRBJ2-2, with TRBD2 as a possible D gene (6 bases). The germline V and J ends were trimmed by 6 bases and 5 bases, with 13 bases remaining between them. Per the germline V gene, CDR1 is LNHDA and CDR2 is SQIVND (reference sequence). CDR3 size: 14 residues. This chain's CDR3 is CASRKRAGTGELFF. In DNA, the CDR3 is TGTGCCAGTAGGAAGAGGGCGGGAACCGGGGAGCTGTTTTTT. The variable domain in full, completed from reference TRBV19 and TRBJ2-2, reads DGGITQSPKYLFRKEGQNVTLSCEQNLNHDAMYWYRQDPGQGLRLIYYSQIVNDFQKGDIAEGYSVSREKKESFPLTVTSAQKNPTAFYLCASRKRAGTGELFFGEGSRLTVL.

The sample holds a few counts of this clonotype. The chain is built from TRBV28 and TRBJ2-5, with D hard to call. CDR1 and CDR2 (germline): MDHEN, SYDVKM. The V end lost 5 bases, the J end lost 5 bases, and 9 bases lay between the germline ends. The CDR3 is 12 residues long. DNA of the CDR3: TGTGCCAGCAGTCTAAGGGTTGAGACCCAGTACTTC. It specifies CASSLRVETQYF.

The chain combines TRBV20-1 with TRBJ2-5; 15 nucleotides line up with TRBD2. CDR1 DFQATT and CDR2 SNEGSKA come from the germline V gene (reference sequence). The CDR3 covers 17 residues. V was clipped by 1 base and J by 0 bases; unmatched bases: 3. The CDR3, as DNA: TGCAGTGCTAGAGGCGGGACTAGCGGGGGGTACCAAGAGACCCAGTACTTC. Amino acid sequence: CSARGGTSGGYQETQYF.

The chain is built from TRBV19 and TRBJ2-3; 9 bases map to TRBD1. Germline loops: CDR1 LNHDA, CDR2 SQIVND (reference sequence). The CDR3 has 14 residues. V dropped 6 bases and J dropped 0; count of bases not matched to a gene: 1. CDR3 sequence (DNA): TGTGCCAGTAGGGGACAGGGAAGCACAGATACGCAGTATTTT. Amino acids: CASRGQGSTDTQYF.

The chain is built from TRBV7-2 and TRBJ2-7; TRBD2 matches 8 bases. J gave up 5 bases and V 5 bases, and 8 bases lay outside the gene matches. Germline assignment: CDR1 SGHTA and CDR2 FQGNSA. CDR3 length: 14 residues. CDR3: CASSLQAGANEQYF. CDR3 DNA sequence: TGTGCCAGCAGCCTCCAAGCGGGAGCTAACGAGCAGTACTTC.

This clonotype is labeled large. The V and J genes are TRBV20-1 and TRBJ1-2, with D unresolved. The germline gives CDR1 DFQATT, CDR2 SNEGSKA (reference sequence). V lost 2 bases, J lost 5 bases, and 15 bases lay in between. There are 14 residues in the CDR3. The DNA for the CDR3 is TGCAGTGCTAGACGGGGTCAAGATGAATATGGCTACACCTTC. Translated, it gives CSARRGQDEYGYTF.

The rearrangement uses TRBV7-3 and TRBJ2-1, with TRBD2 matching over 10 bases. CDR1 SGHTA and CDR2 FQGTGA come from the germline V gene. Germline trimming cut 5 bases from V and 2 bases from J; bases unmatched to any gene: 6. The CDR3 contains 16 residues. Written as DNA, the CDR3 is TGTGCCAGCAGCCCGAGCGGGGGGGCAACCTACAATGAGCAGTTCTTC. Translating gives CASSPSGGATYNEQFF.

This clonotype was seen a few times. The chain carries TRBV6-1 and TRBJ1-5; 8 bases align to TRBD1. This CDR3 spans 17 amino acids. V dropped 6 bases and J dropped 5; count of bases not matched to a gene: 15. CDR1 and CDR2 from the germline V gene are MNHNS and SASEGT. The CDR3 protein is CASRALGQGARYQPQHF. In DNA, the CDR3 is TGTGCCAGCAGGGCCCTAGGGCAGGGGGCGCGATATCAGCCCCAGCATTTT.

This chain links TRBV28 with TRBJ1-1, with 8 positions matching TRBD1. This CDR3 has 16 amino acids. Germline V gene lookup returns CDR1 MDHEN and CDR2 SYDVKM. V lost 7 bases, J lost 0 bases, and 10 bases stayed unmatched. The DNA for the CDR3 is TGTGCCAGCAACCTCTCCCGGGACAGGTTGAACACTGAAGCTTTCTTT. Translation gives CASNLSRDRLNTEAFF.

This chain links TRBV12-3 or TRBV12-4 with TRBJ1-5; D is unclear. The CDR3 length is 14 residues. V dropped 6 bases and J dropped 2 bases, with 11 bases sitting between them. The CDR3 sequence: CASRRTGGNQPQHF. The CDR3 DNA reads TGTGCCAGCAGGCGAACCGGAGGCAATCAGCCCCAGCATTTT.

The J gene is TRBJ2-5, the V gene TRBV7-2, with 9 bases identical to TRBD2. CDR1 is SGHTA, CDR2 FQGNSA, per germline. The V and J ends lost 5 bases and 4 bases, in that order; junction bases with no gene match: 5. This CDR3 region has 14 residues. The CDR3 bases are TGTGCCAGCAGCCGTCAGCGGGGGGCAGAGACCCAGTACTTC. This encodes CASSRQRGAETQYF.

The chain uses TRBV6-2 or TRBV6-3 and TRBJ2-7; D remains unclear. V was clipped by 2 bases and J by 6 bases, with 11 bases between them. CDR1 and CDR2 from the germline V gene are MNHEY and SVGEGT. The CDR3 totals 13 residues. CDR3 sequence reads: CASSYDFPGEQYF. The CDR3 DNA sequence: TGTGCCAGCAGTTACGATTTTCCGGGCGAGCAGTACTTC.

This clonotype turned up a few times. The V gene is TRBV20-1, the J gene TRBJ1-2, with TRBD1 matching 7 bases. J was trimmed by 2 bases and V by 0 bases; bases with no gene match: 15. The CDR3 sequence is 18 residues long. Germline V CDR1 and CDR2: DFQATT, SNEGSKA (reference sequence). The CDR3 region is CSARDRGQAQRPNYGYTF. CDR3 nucleotides: TGCAGTGCTAGAGATCGAGGACAGGCACAACGTCCAAACTATGGCTACACCTTC.

This clonotype was seen more than once but under ten times. The chain carries TRBV19 and TRBJ1-2; D may be TRBD1 (5 bases). Germline loops: CDR1 LNHDA, CDR2 SQIVND (reference sequence). V was trimmed by 4 bases and J by 4 bases, leaving 16 bases between them. There are 15 residues in the CDR3. The CDR3 is CASSTSGGVAYGYTF. CDR3 DNA sequence: TGTGCCAGTAGTACCTCGGGGGGAGTTGCCTATGGCTACACCTTC.

The rearrangement joins TRBV6-2 or TRBV6-3 to TRBJ2-3; perhaps TRBD1 as D (6 bases). The CDR3 sequence is 14 residues long. Germline assignment: CDR1 MNHEY and CDR2 SVGEGT. Trimming took 7 bases from V and 4 from J, leaving 15 bases between them. CDR3 nucleotide sequence: TGTGCCAGCACCCCAGGGGAGCCCTCAGATACGCAGTATTTT. It yields the protein CASTPGEPSDTQYF.

In this sample, this clonotype turned up once. CDR3 residues: CASSPPSGTSGKAYNEQFF. CDR3 nucleotide sequence: TGTGCCAGCAGCCCACCGTCCGGGACTAGCGGTAAGGCCTACAATGAGCAGTTCTTC. This rearrangement joins TRBV2 to TRBJ2-1, with 11 bases matching TRBD2. The J segment lost 2 bases and the V segment lost 6 bases, leaving 15 bases of the junction unmatched. The CDR3 consists of 19 residues. The germline CDR1 and CDR2 sequences are SNHLY and FYNNEI.

The chain has TRBV7-8 and TRBJ2-5, with D unclear. Germline CDR1 and CDR2: SGHVS and FQNEAQ. The V and J ends lost 5 bases and 1 base respectively, with 11 bases between them. This CDR3 comprises 14 residues. CDR3 sequence (DNA): TGTGCCAGCAGCCGAGGACGGGCCCAAGAGACCCAGTACTTC. Protein: CASSRGRAQETQYF.

The gene calls are TRBV6-1 and TRBJ1-3, with TRBD1 as a possible D gene (6 bases). Germline V gene lookup returns CDR1 MNHNS and CDR2 SASEGT. CDR3 length: 13 amino acids. The germline V and J ends were trimmed by 10 bases and 4 bases, with 14 bases remaining between them. The CDR3 nucleotides are TGTGCCATTTCCAGGGGACCCGGAAACACCATATATTTT. The encoded protein is CAISRGPGNTIYF.

This clonotype has a handful of counts. The rearrangement uses TRBV19 and TRBJ1-2, with 9 bases lining up with TRBD1. The CDR3 has 15 amino acids. Per the germline V gene, CDR1 is LNHDA and CDR2 is SQIVND (reference sequence). V trimming: 5 bases; J trimming: 6 bases; junction bases outside the gene matches: 10. This chain's CDR3 is CASSPVDRGWHGYTF. The DNA for the CDR3 is TGTGCCAGTAGTCCCGTGGACAGGGGCTGGCATGGCTACACCTTC.

The gene calls are TRBV12-3 or TRBV12-4 and TRBJ2-3; perhaps TRBD2 as D (7 bases). This CDR3 comprises 15 residues. Trimming cost V 5 bases and J 5 bases, with 17 bases left between them. The CDR3 sequence: CASSTDNREGDTQYF. The DNA for the CDR3 is TGTGCCAGCAGTACCGATAACAGGGAGGGAGATACGCAGTATTTT.

V gene TRBV10-3 combines with J gene TRBJ1-3; TRBD1 might be the D (5 bases). CDR3 length: 17 residues. Germline loops: CDR1 ENHRY, CDR2 SYGVKD. The V end lost 0 bases, the J end lost 0 bases, and 12 bases lay between the germline ends. CDR3 sequence (DNA): TGTGCCATCAGTGAGTCGAGGGGTAAAGGCTCTGGAAACACCATATATTTT. Amino acid sequence: CAISESRGKGSGNTIYF.

The V call is TRBV6-1, the J call TRBJ2-2; perhaps TRBD1 as D (5 bases). CDR3 length: 17 residues. Looked up from germline, CDR1 is MNHNS and CDR2 is SASEGT. Trimming removed 5 bases at V and 6 bases at J, with 22 bases between. The CDR3 coding sequence is TGTGCCAGCAGTCTAGACCCGGCAGGGCTAGTGGCCGGGGAGCTGTTTTTT. It specifies CASSLDPAGLVAGELFF.

The rearrangement joins TRBV4-2 to TRBJ1-2, with 9 bases matching TRBD1. From germline, CDR1 is LGHNA and CDR2 YNFKEQ. The length of the CDR3 is 18 residues. Trimming took 4 bases from V and 10 from J; bases not matched to a gene: 22. The CDR3 bases are TGTGCCAGCAGCCCCAAGCGACGGACAGGGGCGGAGGGGAGTGACTACACCTTC. It translates to CASSPKRRTGAEGSDYTF.

Here the CDR3 reads CASSPTGEETQYF. In DNA form, the CDR3 reads TGTGCCAGTAGCCCGACAGGGGAAGAGACCCAGTACTTC. The chain carries TRBV19 and TRBJ2-5; 8 bases are a match to TRBD1. Germline CDR1 and CDR2: LNHDA and SQIVND (reference sequence). V lost 6 bases to trimming and J lost 3 bases; unmatched junction nucleotides: 3. This CDR3 spans 13 amino acids.

The V and J genes are TRBV11-3 and TRBJ2-1, with a weak D call TRBD2 (7 bases). Germline V gives CDR1 SGHNT, CDR2 YENEEA. Trimming removed 7 bases at V and 9 bases at J, with 19 bases between. This CDR3 contains 14 residues. CDR3 loop: CASTRGGEVGEQFF. In DNA, the CDR3 is TGTGCCAGCACCAGAGGGGGGGAGGTGGGTGAGCAGTTCTTC.

This clonotype was seen only a few times. The CDR3 DNA sequence: TGTGCCAGTAGTTCCCACAGGACAGGGGGGCATGGCTACACCTTC. This gives the protein CASSSHRTGGHGYTF. The rearrangement uses TRBV19 and TRBJ1-2; 10 bases align to TRBD1. CDR3 length: 15 residues. V shed 5 bases and J 6 bases; nucleotides not matched to a gene: 9. Per germline, CDR1 LNHDA and CDR2 SQIVND (reference sequence).

The V call is TRBV11-3, the J call TRBJ2-2; 8 bases are shared with TRBD2. The CDR3 loop spans 17 amino acids. Germline values: CDR1 SGHNT, CDR2 YENEEA. Losses at the gene ends were 5 bases for V and 0 bases for J; bases not matched to a gene: 8. In DNA form, the CDR3 reads TGTGCCAGCAGCCCTACTAGCGGAGAGTCGAACACCGGGGAGCTGTTTTTT. Its translation is CASSPTSGESNTGELFF. Looking up the rest from reference TRBV11-3 and TRBJ2-2 gives the full variable domain: EAGVVQSPRYKIIEKKQPVAFWCNPISGHNTLYWYLQNLGQGPELLIRYENEEAVDDSQLPKDRFSAERLKGVDSTLKIQPAELGDSAVYLCASSPTSGESNTGELFFGEGSRLTVL.